This TCR beta chain was found in a study of Ad26.COV2.S vaccination and SARS-CoV-2 variants. This CDR3 is 15 amino acids long. Germline V gene lookup returns CDR1 SGHTA and CDR2 FQGTGA. J gave up 1 base and V 5 bases, and 6 bases lay outside the gene matches. The method was immunoSEQ multiplex PCR; TCRdb's version includes in-frame clones alone and lacks a portion of them. The data contain a few hundred thousand clones, around 87% of them seen just once; the ten biggest clones take up around 3.6%. As for treatment: over 15 received Ad26.COV2.S at low or high dose, single or two shots; roughly five received placebo; per-sample allocation not given. Sampling took place 63 days after the first vaccine or placebo injection. Its platform was an Ad26 vector, and its expressed antigen was Wuhan-strain SARS-CoV-2 spike.

This sequence originates from a person aged 18-65 years who received the Ad26.COV2.S COVID-19 vaccine or a placebo. Specimen: peripheral blood, collected in a trial of Ad26.COV2.S vaccine versus placebo. The chain uses TRBV7-3 and TRBJ2-5; 8 nucleotides line up with TRBD2. This CDR3 reads CASSPDGTSQETQYF. CDR3 sequence (DNA): TGTGCCAGCAGCCCCGACGGGACTAGCCAAGAGACCCAGTACTTC.